Shown below are 17 T cell receptor beta chains from a single sample sequenced in a study of blood T cell repertoires in COVID-19 (dated by TCRdb to about 2020). Libraries were constructed by the immunoSEQ multiplex PCR assay. In TCRdb, the immuneACCESS table is reduced to in-frame sequences with V and J assigned. These tables do not hold every clone; where another copy was compared, an unresolved V gene accounts for under half, and the others remain unexplained. The sample yields roughly 120,000 clones; 90% were counted once. The leading ten clones occupy about 3.5% of the sample. The sequenced material came from peripheral blood. The source of these receptors is a man aged 45-65 years with active COVID-19.

V is TRBV7-8 and J is TRBJ2-1; the match to TRBD1 covers 8 bases. Per the germline V gene, CDR1 is SGHVS and CDR2 is FQNEAQ. Losses at the gene ends were 5 bases for V and 7 bases for J; bases not matched to a gene: 10. The CDR3 has 15 residues. CDR3 amino acids: CASSTRQGSVNEQFF. The CDR3 DNA is TGTGCCAGCAGCACGAGACAGGGGTCTGTAAATGAGCAGTTCTTC.

The J gene is TRBJ2-7, the V gene TRBV6-5; possibly TRBD2 for D (6 bases). V shed 7 bases and J shed 4 bases, with 17 bases lying between them. Germline-derived CDR1 and CDR2 are MNHEY and SVGAGI. The length of the CDR3 is 14 residues. In DNA, the CDR3 is TGTGCCAGCACCGCGGGGAATTCGGCGTACGAGCAGTACTTC. Amino acids: CASTAGNSAYEQYF.

This clone was observed a handful of times. The chain employs TRBV19 and TRBJ1-2, with D tentatively TRBD1 (5 bases). Germline lookup yields CDR1 LNHDA and CDR2 SQIVND (reference sequence). The CDR3 sequence is 16 residues long. Trimming removed 4 bases from V and 5 bases from J, with 20 bases in between. CDR3 DNA sequence: TGTGCCAGTAGTAGCAGGGCGACCTACCCCCCGTATGGCTACACCTTC. Translating gives CASSSRATYPPYGYTF.

V usage is TRBV6-1 and J usage is TRBJ1-1; the D gene is possibly TRBD1 (5 bases). The CDR3 spans 14 residues. The germline V gene encodes CDR1 MNHNS and CDR2 SASEGT. Trimming removed 1 base at V and 6 bases at J, with 12 bases between. The CDR3 sequence is CASSEGSGAAEAFF. The CDR3 nucleotides are TGTGCCAGCAGTGAAGGGAGTGGGGCTGCTGAAGCTTTCTTT.

The chain is built from TRBV5-1 and TRBJ2-1, with D hard to call. Germline V lookup: CDR1 SGHRS, CDR2 YFSETQ. This CDR3 region has 13 residues. V lost 5 bases, J lost 0 bases, and 6 bases lay in between. The CDR3 DNA sequence: TGCGCCAGCAGGGAGTTCTCCTACAATGAGCAGTTCTTC. This gives the protein CASREFSYNEQFF.

This chain links TRBV9 with TRBJ1-6; 7 bases line up with TRBD1. The CDR3 covers 15 residues. Germline V gives CDR1 SGDLS, CDR2 YYNGEE. Losses at the gene ends were 2 bases for V and 6 bases for J; bases not matched to a gene: 5. This chain's CDR3 is CASSVRGGSNSPLHF. The CDR3 nucleotides read TGTGCCAGCAGCGTCAGAGGGGGCAGTAATTCACCCCTCCACTTT.

The V gene is TRBV27, the J gene TRBJ2-3; D remains ambiguous. Per germline, CDR1 MNHEY and CDR2 SMNVEV (reference sequence). The ends were cut back, 2 bases at V and 4 bases at J, with 7 bases in the middle. This CDR3 region has 13 residues. The CDR3 region is CASSLRTADTQYF. The CDR3 nucleotides are TGTGCCAGCAGTTTAAGAACGGCAGATACGCAGTATTTT.

The chain carries TRBV5-1 and TRBJ1-2, with D tentatively TRBD1 (5 bases). The germline V gene has CDR1 SGHRS and CDR2 YFSETQ. V was pared by 5 bases and J by 4 bases, with 21 bases between. The CDR3 length is 16 residues. CDR3 bases: TGCGCCAGCAGTAGGGGAGGTACAGGATCGGGCTATGGCTACACCTTC. Encoded protein: CASSRGGTGSGYGYTF.

The CDR3 spells CASRSGYEQYV. Written as DNA, the CDR3 is TGTGCCAGCAGATCAGGCTACGAGCAGTACGTC. The chain joins TRBV6-5 to TRBJ2-7, with unresolved D. V lost 6 bases and J 3 bases, leaving 6 bases between the germline ends. CDR3 length: 11 residues. Germline V gene lookup returns CDR1 MNHEY and CDR2 SVGAGI.

The gene calls are TRBV18 and TRBJ1-4; the D is unclear. Germline values: CDR1 KGHSH, CDR2 LQKENI. With 3 bases removed from V and 0 bases from J, the gap between germline ends came to 11 bases. The length of the CDR3 is 16 residues. The CDR3 DNA sequence: TGTGCCAGCTCACCCGCCCCGGTTGCAACTAATGAAAAACTGTTTTTT. Its translation is CASSPAPVATNEKLFF. The full variable domain, with the rest looked up from reference TRBV18 and TRBJ1-4, is NAGVMQNPRHLVRRRGQEARLRCSPMKGHSHVYWYRQLPEEGLKFMVYLQKENIIDESGMPKERFSAEFPKEGPSILRIQQVVRGDSAAYFCASSPAPVATNEKLFFGSGTQLSVL.

The V gene is TRBV21-1, the J gene TRBJ2-7; the table's D call, TRBD2, was not checked against the DNA. TRBV21-1 is a recognized pseudogene. The CDR3 has 10 residues. CDR3 loop: CASKTYEQYV. The DNA of the CDR3 is TGTGCCAGTAAAACCTACGAGCAGTACGTC.

V gene TRBV5-6 combines with J gene TRBJ1-5; D gene ambiguous. The V and J ends lost 1 base and 0 bases respectively, with 5 bases between them. Germline assignment: CDR1 SGHDT and CDR2 YYEEEE. The CDR3 runs to 14 residues. The CDR3 DNA follows: TGTGCCAGCAGCTTGTCTTATAGCAATCAGCCCCAGCATTTT. Its translation is CASSLSYSNQPQHF.

The chain is built from TRBV7-2 and TRBJ1-5; D is perhaps TRBD1 (5 bases). The germline V and J ends were trimmed by 5 bases and 7 bases, with 18 bases remaining between them. The CDR3 sequence is 15 residues long. Germline-derived CDR1 and CDR2 are SGHTA and FQGNSA. The CDR3 nucleotides are TGTGCCAGCAGCCCCGTCGGGGGGGTGGGGCAGCCCCAGCATTTT. It specifies CASSPVGGVGQPQHF.

The rearrangement uses TRBV12-3 or TRBV12-4 and TRBJ2-5; 7 nucleotides agree with TRBD1. V shed 6 bases and J 6 bases; nucleotides not matched to a gene: 4. This CDR3 comprises 12 residues. The CDR3 nucleotides read TGTGCCAGCAGAGGGGGCGCGAAGACCCAGTACTTC. This gives the protein CASRGGAKTQYF.

The rearrangement links TRBV2 to TRBJ2-1; weak D call: TRBD1 (6 bases). Germline lookup yields CDR1 SNHLY and CDR2 FYNNEI. The CDR3 consists of 13 residues. With 7 bases removed from V and 10 bases from J, the gap between germline ends came to 17 bases. The CDR3 DNA reads TGTGCCAGCACCCCGAACAGGGTTTTGGAGCAGTTCTTC. Translation gives CASTPNRVLEQFF. The variable domain in full, completed from reference TRBV2 and TRBJ2-1, reads EPEVTQTPSHQVTQMGQEVILRCVPISNHLYFYWYRQILGQKVEFLVSFYNNEISEKSEIFDDQFSVERPDGSNFTLKIRSTKLEDSAMYFCASTPNRVLEQFFGPGTRLTVL.

The chain carries TRBV5-1 and TRBJ2-7; 8 bases line up with TRBD1. The junction had 15 bases not matched to a gene; V was cut back by 4 bases and J by 6 bases. The CDR3 consists of 16 residues. Germline assignment: CDR1 SGHRS and CDR2 YFSETQ. As DNA, the CDR3 is TGCGCCAGCAGCCCCCAGGGGGCGCGTACACTCTCCGAGCAGTACTTC. Amino acid sequence: CASSPQGARTLSEQYF.

J is TRBJ2-2 and V is TRBV7-2, with 11 bases lining up with TRBD1. CDR1 is SGHTA, CDR2 FQGNSA, per germline. The CDR3 covers 14 residues. The V gene end was trimmed by 8 bases and the J gene end by 5 bases; junction bases not matched to a gene: 4. CDR3 sequence reads: CASRGQGATGELFF. In DNA form, the CDR3 reads TGTGCCAGCCGAGGACAGGGGGCGACCGGGGAGCTGTTTTTT.